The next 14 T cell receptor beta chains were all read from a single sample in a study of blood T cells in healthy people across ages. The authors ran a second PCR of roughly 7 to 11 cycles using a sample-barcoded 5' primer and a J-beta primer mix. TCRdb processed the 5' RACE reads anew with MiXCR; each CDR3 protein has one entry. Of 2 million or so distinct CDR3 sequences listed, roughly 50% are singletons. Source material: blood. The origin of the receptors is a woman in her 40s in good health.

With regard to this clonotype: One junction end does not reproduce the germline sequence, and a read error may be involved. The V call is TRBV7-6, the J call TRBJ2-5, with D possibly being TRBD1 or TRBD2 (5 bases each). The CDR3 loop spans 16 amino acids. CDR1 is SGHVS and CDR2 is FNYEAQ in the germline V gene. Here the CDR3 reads CASSLALGAHQETQYF. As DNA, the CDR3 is TGTGCTAGCAGCTTAGCGCTAGGGGCCCACCAAGAGACCCAGTACTTC. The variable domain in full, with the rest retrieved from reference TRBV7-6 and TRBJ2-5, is GAGVSQSPRYKVTKRGQDVALRCDPISGHVSLYWYRQALGQGPEFLTYFNYEAQQDKSGLPNDRFSAERPEGSISTLTIQRTEQRDSAMYRCASSLALGAHQETQYFGPGTRLLVL.

The CDR3 is CASSPFGAPNQPQHF. CDR3 coding DNA: TGTGCCAGCAGCCCATTTGGGGCCCCCAATCAGCCCCAGCATTTT. This sequence joins TRBV7-2 and TRBJ1-5, with D possibly being TRBD1 (5 bases). The CDR3 extends over 15 amino acids. CDR1 is SGHTA, CDR2 FQGNSA, per germline. The V end was cut by 5 bases, the J end by 3 bases, with 14 bases between.

The chain's CDR3 is CASSLSIRGANEQFF. The CDR3 DNA follows: TGTGCCAGCAGCTTGAGCATACGGGGGGCAAATGAGCAGTTCTTC. The rearrangement uses TRBV7-9 and TRBJ2-1, with D possibly being TRBD2 (7 bases). Germline loops: CDR1 SEHNR, CDR2 FQNEAQ (reference sequence). V was trimmed by 3 bases and J by 7 bases, leaving 16 bases between them. The CDR3 covers 15 residues.

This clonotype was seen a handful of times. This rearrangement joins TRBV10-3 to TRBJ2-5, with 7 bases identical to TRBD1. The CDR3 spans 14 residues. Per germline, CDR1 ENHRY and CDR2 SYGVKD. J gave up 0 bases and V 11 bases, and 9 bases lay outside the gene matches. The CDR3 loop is CAAQSTGYQETQYF. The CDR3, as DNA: TGTGCCGCACAGTCGACAGGGTACCAAGAGACCCAGTACTTC.

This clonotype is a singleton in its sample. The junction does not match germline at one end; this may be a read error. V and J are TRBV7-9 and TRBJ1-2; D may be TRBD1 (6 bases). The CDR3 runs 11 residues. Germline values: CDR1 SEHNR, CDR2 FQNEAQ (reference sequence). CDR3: CASSPDSGHTF. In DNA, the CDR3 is TGTGCCAGCAGCCCGGACAGTGGCCACACCTTC.

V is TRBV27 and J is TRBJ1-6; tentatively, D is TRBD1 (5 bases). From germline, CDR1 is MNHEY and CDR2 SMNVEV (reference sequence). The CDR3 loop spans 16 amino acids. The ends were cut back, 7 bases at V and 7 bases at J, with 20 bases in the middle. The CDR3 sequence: CASTTLSGSWNSPLHF. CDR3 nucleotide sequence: TGTGCCAGCACTACCCTGTCAGGGTCCTGGAATTCACCCCTCCACTTT.

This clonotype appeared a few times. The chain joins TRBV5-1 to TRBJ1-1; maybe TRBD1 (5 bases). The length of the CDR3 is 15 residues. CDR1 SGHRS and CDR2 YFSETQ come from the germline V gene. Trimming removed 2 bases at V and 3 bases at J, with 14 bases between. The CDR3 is CASSFQDTVDTEAFF. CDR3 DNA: TGCGCCAGCAGCTTTCAGGACACGGTGGACACTGAAGCTTTCTTT. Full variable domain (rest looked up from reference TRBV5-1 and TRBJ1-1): KAGVTQTPRYLIKTRGQQVTLSCSPISGHRSVSWYQQTPGQGLQFLFEYFSETQRNKGNFPGRFSGRQFSNSRSEMNVSTLELGDSALYLCASSFQDTVDTEAFFGQGTRLTVV.

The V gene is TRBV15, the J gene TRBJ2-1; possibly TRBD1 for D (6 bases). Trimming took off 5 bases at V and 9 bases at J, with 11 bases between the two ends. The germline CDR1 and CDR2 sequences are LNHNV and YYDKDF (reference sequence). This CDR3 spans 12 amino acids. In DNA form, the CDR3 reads TGTGCCACCAGCCGGCAGGGGTTTGAGCAGTTCTTC. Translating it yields CATSRQGFEQFF. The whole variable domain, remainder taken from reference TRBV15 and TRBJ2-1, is DAMVIQNPRYQVTQFGKPVTLSCSQTLNHNVMYWYQQKSSQAPKLLFHYYDKDFNNEADTPDNFQSRRPNTSFCFLDIRSPGLGDTAMYLCATSRQGFEQFFGPGTRLTVL.

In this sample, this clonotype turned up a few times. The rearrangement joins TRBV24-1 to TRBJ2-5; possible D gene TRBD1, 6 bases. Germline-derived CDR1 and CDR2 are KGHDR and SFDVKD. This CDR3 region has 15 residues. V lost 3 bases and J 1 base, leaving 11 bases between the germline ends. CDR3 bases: TGTGCCACCAGTGATGTGACGACAGGCCAAGAGACCCAGTACTTC. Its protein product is CATSDVTTGQETQYF.

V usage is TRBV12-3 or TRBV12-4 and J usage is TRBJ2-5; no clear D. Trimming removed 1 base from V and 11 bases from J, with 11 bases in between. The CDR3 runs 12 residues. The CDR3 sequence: CASSLDENEQYF. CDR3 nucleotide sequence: TGTGCCAGCAGTTTAGACGAGAATGAGCAGTACTTC.

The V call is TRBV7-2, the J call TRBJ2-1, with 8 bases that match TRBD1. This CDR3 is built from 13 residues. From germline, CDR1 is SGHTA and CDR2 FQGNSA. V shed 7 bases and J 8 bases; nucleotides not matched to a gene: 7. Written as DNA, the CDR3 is TGTGCCAGCACACGACAGGGGATGTATGAGCAGTTCTTC. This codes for CASTRQGMYEQFF.

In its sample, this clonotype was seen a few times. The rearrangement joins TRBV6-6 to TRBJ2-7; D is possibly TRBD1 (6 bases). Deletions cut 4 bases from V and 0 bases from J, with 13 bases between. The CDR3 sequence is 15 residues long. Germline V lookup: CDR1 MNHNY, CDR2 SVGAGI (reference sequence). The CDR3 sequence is CASSFLRGDSYEQYF. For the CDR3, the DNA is TGTGCCAGCAGTTTCCTCAGGGGCGACTCCTACGAGCAGTACTTC.

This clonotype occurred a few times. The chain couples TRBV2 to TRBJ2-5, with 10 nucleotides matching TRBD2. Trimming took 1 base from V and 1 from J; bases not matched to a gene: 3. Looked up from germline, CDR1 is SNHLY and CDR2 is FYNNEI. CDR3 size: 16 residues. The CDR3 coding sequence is TGTGCCAGCAGTGAAGAGGCTAGCGGGGGCCAAGAGACCCAGTACTTC. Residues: CASSEEASGGQETQYF. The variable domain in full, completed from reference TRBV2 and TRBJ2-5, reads EPEVTQTPSHQVTQMGQEVILRCVPISNHLYFYWYRQILGQKVEFLVSFYNNEISEKSEIFDDQFSVERPDGSNFTLKIRSTKLEDSAMYFCASSEEASGGQETQYFGPGTRLLVL.

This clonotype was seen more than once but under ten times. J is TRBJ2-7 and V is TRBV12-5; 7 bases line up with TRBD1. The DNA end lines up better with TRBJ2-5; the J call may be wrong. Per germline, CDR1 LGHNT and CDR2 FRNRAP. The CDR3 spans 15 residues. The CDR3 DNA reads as TGTGCTAGTGGTTCTAACTTAGGGGGCACGGAGACCCAGTACTTC. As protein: CASGSNLGGTETQYF.